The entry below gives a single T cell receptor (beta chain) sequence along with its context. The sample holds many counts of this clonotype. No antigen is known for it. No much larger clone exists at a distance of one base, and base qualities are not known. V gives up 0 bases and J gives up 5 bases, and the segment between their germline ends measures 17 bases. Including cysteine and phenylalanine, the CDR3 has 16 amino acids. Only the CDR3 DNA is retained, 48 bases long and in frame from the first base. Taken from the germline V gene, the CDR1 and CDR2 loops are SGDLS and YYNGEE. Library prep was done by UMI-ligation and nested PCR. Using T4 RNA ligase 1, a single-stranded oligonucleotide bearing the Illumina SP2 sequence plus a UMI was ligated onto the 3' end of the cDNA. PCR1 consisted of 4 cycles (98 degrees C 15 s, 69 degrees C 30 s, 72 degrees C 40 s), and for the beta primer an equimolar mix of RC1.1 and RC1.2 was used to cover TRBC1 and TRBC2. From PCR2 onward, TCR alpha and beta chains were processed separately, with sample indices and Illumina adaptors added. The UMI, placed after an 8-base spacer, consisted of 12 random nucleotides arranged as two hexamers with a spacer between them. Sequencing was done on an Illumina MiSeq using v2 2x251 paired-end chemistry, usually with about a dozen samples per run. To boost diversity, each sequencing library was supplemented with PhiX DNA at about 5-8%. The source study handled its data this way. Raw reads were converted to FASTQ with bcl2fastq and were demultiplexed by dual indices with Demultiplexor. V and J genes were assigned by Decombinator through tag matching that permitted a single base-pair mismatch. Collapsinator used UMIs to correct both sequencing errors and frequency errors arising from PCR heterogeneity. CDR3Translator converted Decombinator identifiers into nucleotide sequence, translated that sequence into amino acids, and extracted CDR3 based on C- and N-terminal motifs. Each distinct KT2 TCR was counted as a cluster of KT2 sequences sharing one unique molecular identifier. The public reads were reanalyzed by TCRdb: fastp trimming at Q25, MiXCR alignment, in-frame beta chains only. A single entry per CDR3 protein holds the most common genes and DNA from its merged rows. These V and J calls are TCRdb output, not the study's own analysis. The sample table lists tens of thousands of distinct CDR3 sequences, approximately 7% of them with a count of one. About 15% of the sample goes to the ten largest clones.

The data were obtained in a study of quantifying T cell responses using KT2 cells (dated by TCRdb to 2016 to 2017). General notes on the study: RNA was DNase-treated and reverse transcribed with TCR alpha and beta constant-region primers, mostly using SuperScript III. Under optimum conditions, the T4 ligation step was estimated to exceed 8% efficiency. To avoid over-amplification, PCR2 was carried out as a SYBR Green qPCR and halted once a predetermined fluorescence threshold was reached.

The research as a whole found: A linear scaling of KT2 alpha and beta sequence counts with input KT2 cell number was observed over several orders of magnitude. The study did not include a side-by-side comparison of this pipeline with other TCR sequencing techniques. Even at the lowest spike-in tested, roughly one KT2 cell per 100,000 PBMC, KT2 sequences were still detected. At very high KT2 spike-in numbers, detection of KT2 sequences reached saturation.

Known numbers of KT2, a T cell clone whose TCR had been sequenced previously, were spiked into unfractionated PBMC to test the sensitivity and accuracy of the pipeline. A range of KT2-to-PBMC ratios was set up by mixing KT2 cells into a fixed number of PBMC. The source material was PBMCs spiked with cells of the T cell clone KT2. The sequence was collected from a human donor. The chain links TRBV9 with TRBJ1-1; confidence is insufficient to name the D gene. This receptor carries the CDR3 CASSVDLGHSGTEAFF. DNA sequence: TGTGCCAGCAGCGTAGATCTTGGGCATTCGGGGACTGAAGCTTTCTTT.